This T cell receptor (beta chain) originates from a study of T cell repertoires in cytomegalovirus infection. Study as a whole: Well-studied HLA-B-restricted CMV epitopes were used in the study alongside recently identified HLA-C-restricted ones. From public TCR beta signatures came an indication of both CMV infection and matching HLA type. Findings and caveats of the study: Identification of carriers of CMV plus the relevant HLA was achieved through cumulative public TCR beta family frequency. Clonotype analysis showed dominance of the ex vivo response by HLA-C-restricted CMV-specific TCR beta clonotypes.

The CDR3 covers 15 residues. The germline V gene encodes CDR1 LNHDA and CDR2 SQIVND (reference sequence). Unmatched junction bases numbered 3, after V lost 4 bases and J lost 0 bases. A few counts support this clonotype. Its antigen remains unidentified. TCRdb reanalysed the reads using MiXCR and keeps one entry per CDR3 protein. The sample shows about 330,000 distinct CDR3 sequences, around a third of them seen only once. This clonotype was obtained from a human donor in good health (CMV status not recorded). Some clones in this sample may be carry-over from other donors' samples. V gene TRBV19 combines with J gene TRBJ1-1; 9 nucleotides agree with TRBD1. The source material was cultured PBMCs, sampled from culture after CMV antigen stimulation. CDR3 coding DNA: TGTGCCAGTAGTAGGGACAGGGTAATGAACACTGAAGCTTTCTTT. It translates to CASSRDRVMNTEAFF.